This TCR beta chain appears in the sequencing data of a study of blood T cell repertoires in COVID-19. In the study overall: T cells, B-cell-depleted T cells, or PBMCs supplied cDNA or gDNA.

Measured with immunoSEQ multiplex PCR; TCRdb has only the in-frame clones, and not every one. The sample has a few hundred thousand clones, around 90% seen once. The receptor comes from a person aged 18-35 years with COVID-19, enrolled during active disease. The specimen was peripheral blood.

CDR3 sequence reads: CSVAGTGGGYEQYF. In nucleotides, the CDR3 is TGCAGCGTTGCCGGGACAGGGGGGGGTTACGAGCAGTACTTC. The V and J genes are TRBV29-1 and TRBJ2-7, with 11 bases fitting TRBD1. Losses at the gene ends were 4 bases for V and 4 bases for J; bases not matched to a gene: 6. The germline CDR1 and CDR2 sequences are SQVTM and ANQGSEA. The CDR3 sequence is 14 residues long.